This TCR beta chain was profiled in a study of neurological immune-mediated disorders. V dropped 2 bases and J dropped 2; count of bases not matched to a gene: 3. The CDR3 length is 15 residues. CDR1 MNHNS and CDR2 SASEGT come from the germline V gene. One entry per CDR3 protein results from TCRdb running MiXCR on the 5' RACE reads. This table holds about 21,000 distinct CDR3 sequences, 15% to 20% found once. Input material: CD8+ T cells from blood. This sequence was found in a woman younger than 30 with multiple sclerosis. The chain links TRBV6-1 to TRBJ2-5, with TRBD2 identical over 9 bases. The CDR3, as DNA: TGTGCCAGCAGTGAAACGGCGGGGGGGCAAGAGACCCAGTACTTC. As protein: CASSETAGGQETQYF.